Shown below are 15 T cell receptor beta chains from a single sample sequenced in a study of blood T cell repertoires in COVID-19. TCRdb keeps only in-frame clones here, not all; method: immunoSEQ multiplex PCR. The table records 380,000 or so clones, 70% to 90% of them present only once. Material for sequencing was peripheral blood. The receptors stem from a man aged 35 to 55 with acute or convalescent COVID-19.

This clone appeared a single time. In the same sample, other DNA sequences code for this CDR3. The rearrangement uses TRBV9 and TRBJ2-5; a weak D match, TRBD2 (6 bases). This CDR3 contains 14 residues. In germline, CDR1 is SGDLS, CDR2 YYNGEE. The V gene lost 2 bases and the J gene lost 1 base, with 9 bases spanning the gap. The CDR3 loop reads CASSVGGIQETQYF. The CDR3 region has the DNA TGTGCCAGCAGCGTCGGGGGAATCCAAGAGACCCAGTACTTC.

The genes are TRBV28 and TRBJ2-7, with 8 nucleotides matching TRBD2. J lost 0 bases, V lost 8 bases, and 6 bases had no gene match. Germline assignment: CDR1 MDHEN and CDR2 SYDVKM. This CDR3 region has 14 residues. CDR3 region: CASGPSGSSYEQYF. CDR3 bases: TGTGCCAGCGGGCCCAGCGGGAGCTCCTACGAGCAGTACTTC.

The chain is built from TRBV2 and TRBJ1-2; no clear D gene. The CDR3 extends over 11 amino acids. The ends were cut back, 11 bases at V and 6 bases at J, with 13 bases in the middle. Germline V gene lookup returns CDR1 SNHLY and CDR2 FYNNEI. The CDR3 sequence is CAPSVNNGYTF. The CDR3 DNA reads TGTGCCCCCTCGGTAAATAATGGCTACACCTTC.

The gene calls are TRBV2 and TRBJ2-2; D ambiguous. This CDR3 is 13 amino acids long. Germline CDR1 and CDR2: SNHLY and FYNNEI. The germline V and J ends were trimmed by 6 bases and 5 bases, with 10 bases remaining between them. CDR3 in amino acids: CASRYSITGELFF. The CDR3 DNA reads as TGTGCCAGCAGATATAGTATTACCGGGGAGCTGTTTTTT.

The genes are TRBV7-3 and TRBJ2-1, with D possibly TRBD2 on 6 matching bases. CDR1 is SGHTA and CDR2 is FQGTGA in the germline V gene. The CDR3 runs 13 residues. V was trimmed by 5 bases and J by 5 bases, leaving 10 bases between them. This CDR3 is CASSRDLDNEQFF. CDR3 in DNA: TGTGCCAGCAGCCGGGACTTAGACAATGAGCAGTTCTTC.

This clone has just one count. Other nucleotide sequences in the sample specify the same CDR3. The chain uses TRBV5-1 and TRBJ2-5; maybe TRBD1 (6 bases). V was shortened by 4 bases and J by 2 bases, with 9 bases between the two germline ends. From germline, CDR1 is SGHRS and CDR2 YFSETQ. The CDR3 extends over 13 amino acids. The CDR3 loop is CASSLGQQETQYF. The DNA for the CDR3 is TGCGCCAGCAGCCTTGGACAGCAAGAGACCCAGTACTTC.

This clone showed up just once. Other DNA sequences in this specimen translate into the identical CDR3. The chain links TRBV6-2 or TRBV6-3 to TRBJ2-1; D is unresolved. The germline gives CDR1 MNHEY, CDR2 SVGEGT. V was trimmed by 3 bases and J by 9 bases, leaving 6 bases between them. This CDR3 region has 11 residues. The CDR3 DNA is TGTGCCAGCAGTTATGTGCGTGAGCAGTTCTTC. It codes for CASSYVREQFF.

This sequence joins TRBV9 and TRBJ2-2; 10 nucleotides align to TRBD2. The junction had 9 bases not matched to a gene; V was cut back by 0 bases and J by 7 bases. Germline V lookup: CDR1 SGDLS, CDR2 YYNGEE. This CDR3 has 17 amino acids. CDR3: CASSVGERGGSNGELFF. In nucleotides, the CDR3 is TGTGCCAGCAGCGTAGGAGAGCGGGGGGGCTCGAACGGGGAGCTGTTTTTT.

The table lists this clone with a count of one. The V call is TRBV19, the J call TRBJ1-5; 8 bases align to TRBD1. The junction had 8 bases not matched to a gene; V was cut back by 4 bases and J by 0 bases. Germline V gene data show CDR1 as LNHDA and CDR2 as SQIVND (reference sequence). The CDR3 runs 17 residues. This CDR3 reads CASSSGQGSYSNQPQHF. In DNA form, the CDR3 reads TGTGCCAGTAGTAGTGGACAGGGATCATATAGCAATCAGCCCCAGCATTTT.

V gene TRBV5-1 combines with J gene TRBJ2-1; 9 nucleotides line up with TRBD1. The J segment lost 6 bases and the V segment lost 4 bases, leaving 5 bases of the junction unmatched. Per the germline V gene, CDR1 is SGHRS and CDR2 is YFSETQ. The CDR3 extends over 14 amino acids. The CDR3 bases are TGCGCCAGCAGCGCGGACAGGGGTGGCAATGAGCAGTTCTTC. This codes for CASSADRGGNEQFF.

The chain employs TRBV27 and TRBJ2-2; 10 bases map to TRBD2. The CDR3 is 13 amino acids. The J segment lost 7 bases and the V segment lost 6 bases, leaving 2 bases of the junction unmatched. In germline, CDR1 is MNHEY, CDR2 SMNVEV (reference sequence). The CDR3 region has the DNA TGTGCCAGCAGCTTAGCGGGGGGCGGGGAGCTGTTTTTT. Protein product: CASSLAGGGELFF.

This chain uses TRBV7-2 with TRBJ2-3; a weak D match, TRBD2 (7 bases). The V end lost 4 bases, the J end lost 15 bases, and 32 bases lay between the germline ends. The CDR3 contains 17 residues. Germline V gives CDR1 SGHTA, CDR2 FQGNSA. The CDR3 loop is CASSSAGASRHITKYYF. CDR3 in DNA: TGTGCCAGCAGCTCCGCGGGGGCCTCCCGTCACATCACCAAATACTATTTT.

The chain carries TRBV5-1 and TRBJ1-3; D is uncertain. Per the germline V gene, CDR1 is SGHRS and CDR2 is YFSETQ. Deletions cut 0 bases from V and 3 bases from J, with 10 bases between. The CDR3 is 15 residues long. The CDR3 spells CASSLEEVGGNTIYF. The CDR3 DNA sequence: TGCGCCAGCAGCTTGGAAGAGGTCGGTGGAAACACCATATATTTT.

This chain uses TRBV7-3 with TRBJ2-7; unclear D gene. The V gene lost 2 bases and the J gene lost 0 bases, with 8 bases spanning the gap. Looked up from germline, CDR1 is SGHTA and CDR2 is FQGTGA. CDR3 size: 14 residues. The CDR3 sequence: CASSLLGDSYEQYF. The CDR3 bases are TGTGCCAGCAGCTTACTAGGAGACTCCTACGAGCAGTACTTC.

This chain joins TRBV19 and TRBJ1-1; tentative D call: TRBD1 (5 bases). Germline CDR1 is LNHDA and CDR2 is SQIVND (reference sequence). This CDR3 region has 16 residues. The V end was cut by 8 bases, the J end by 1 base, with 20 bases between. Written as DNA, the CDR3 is TGTGCCAGTTCCCGAGGGGCGGGAAGGAAGAACACTGAAGCTTTCTTT. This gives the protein CASSRGAGRKNTEAFF.